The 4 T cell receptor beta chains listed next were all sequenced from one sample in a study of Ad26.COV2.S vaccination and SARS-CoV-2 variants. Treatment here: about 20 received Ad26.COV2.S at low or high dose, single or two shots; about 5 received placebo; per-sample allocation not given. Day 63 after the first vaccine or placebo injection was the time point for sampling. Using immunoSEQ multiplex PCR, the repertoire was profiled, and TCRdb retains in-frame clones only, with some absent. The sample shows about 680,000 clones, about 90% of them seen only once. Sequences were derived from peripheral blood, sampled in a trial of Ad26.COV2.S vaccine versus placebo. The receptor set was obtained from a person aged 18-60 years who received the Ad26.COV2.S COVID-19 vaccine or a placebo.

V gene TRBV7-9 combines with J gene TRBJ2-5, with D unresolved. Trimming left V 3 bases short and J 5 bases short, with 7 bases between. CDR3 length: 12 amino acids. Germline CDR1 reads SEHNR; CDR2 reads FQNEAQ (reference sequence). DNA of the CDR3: TGTGCCAGCAGCTTCATTAGGGAGACCCAGTACTTC. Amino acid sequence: CASSFIRETQYF.

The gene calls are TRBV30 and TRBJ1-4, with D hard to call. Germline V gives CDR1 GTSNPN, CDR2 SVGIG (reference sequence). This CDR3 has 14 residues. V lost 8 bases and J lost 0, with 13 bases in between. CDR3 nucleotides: TGTGCCGGGGTGCCTGTTGCAACTAATGAAAAACTGTTTTTT. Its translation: CAGVPVATNEKLFF.

CDR3 loop: CASGSRGTQTQYF. The CDR3 DNA is TGTGCCAGCGGCTCCCGTGGGACCCAGACCCAGTACTTC. The gene calls are TRBV27 and TRBJ2-5; possibly TRBD1 or TRBD2 for D (5 bases each). This CDR3 spans 13 amino acids. V was clipped by 8 bases and J by 6 bases, with 16 bases between them. CDR1 is MNHEY, CDR2 SMNVEV, per germline (reference sequence).

CDR3 nucleotide sequence: TGTGCCAGCAGTTTATCGGGACGGATGAACACTGAAGCTTTCTTT. Residues: CASSLSGRMNTEAFF. V gene TRBV27 combines with J gene TRBJ1-1; TRBD1 might be the D (5 bases). The CDR3 extends over 15 amino acids. Germline V gene lookup returns CDR1 MNHEY and CDR2 SMNVEV (reference sequence). Deletions cut 0 bases from V and 0 bases from J, with 8 bases between.